The 7 T cell receptor beta chains reported below all come from one sample, sequenced in a study of cytomegalovirus exposure and HLA in healthy donors. Amplification used 60 Vbeta primers and 13 Jbeta primers. The data were produced by immunoSEQ multiplex PCR, yet TCRdb's version contains in-frame clones alone and is incomplete. The table gives roughly 190,000 clones; the top ten clones make up 0.75% to 0.85% of it. Sequenced sample: PBMCs. The receptor source for this set is a woman younger than 35 in good health and CMV-seropositive.

The CDR3, as DNA: TGTGCCAGCTCACCAGGGGGAACCTCCGGGGGGGGCTACACCTTC. Its protein is CASSPGGTSGGGYTF. The chain is built from TRBV18 and TRBJ1-2; D might be TRBD1 (5 bases). Between the trimmed V and J ends, which lost 2 bases and 8 bases, there was a span of 18 bases. The CDR3 sequence is 15 residues long. Germline CDR1 reads KGHSH; CDR2 reads LQKENI.

The chain has TRBV29-1 and TRBJ2-4; TRBD2 aligns across 8 bases. CDR3 length: 15 residues. The V segment lost 6 bases and the J segment 2 bases; nucleotides outside the gene matches: 9. Germline CDR1 reads SQVTM; CDR2 reads ANQGSEA. The CDR3 loop is CSVATSGGTKNIQYF. CDR3 nucleotide sequence: TGCAGCGTAGCAACTAGCGGAGGCACCAAAAACATTCAGTACTTC. The complete variable domain, with remaining parts taken from reference TRBV29-1 and TRBJ2-4, reads SAVISQKPSRDICQRGTSLTIQCQVDSQVTMMFWYRQQPGQSLTLIATANQGSEATYESGFVIDKFPISRPNLTFSTLTVSNMSPEDSSIYLCSVATSGGTKNIQYFGAGTRLSVL.

V is TRBV4-3 and J is TRBJ1-1, with 8 bases that match TRBD1. V lost 3 bases, J lost 4 bases, and 7 bases stayed unmatched. CDR1 and CDR2 from the germline V gene are LGHNA and YSLEER. The CDR3 loop spans 15 amino acids. The CDR3 loop is CASSQNRGSSTEAFF. The CDR3 DNA follows: TGCGCCAGCAGCCAGAACAGGGGGTCTAGCACTGAAGCTTTCTTT.

V and J are TRBV7-8 and TRBJ2-5; a possible D gene is TRBD2 (5 bases). CDR1 is SGHVS, CDR2 FQNEAQ, per germline. The CDR3 runs 13 residues. V shed 1 base and J shed 4 bases, with 7 bases lying between them. The CDR3 protein is CASSLGGRETQYF. The CDR3 nucleotides are TGTGCCAGCAGCTTAGGAGGGCGAGAGACCCAGTACTTC.

The V and J genes are TRBV6-1 and TRBJ1-4; D perhaps matches TRBD1 (6 bases). The CDR3 length is 14 residues. The ends were cut back, 6 bases at V and 6 bases at J, with 14 bases in the middle. The germline V gene has CDR1 MNHNS and CDR2 SASEGT. CDR3 sequence: CASRPTTGYEKLFF. The CDR3 bases are TGTGCCAGCAGGCCTACCACAGGGTATGAAAAACTGTTTTTT.

The rearrangement links TRBV18 to TRBJ2-3, with a weak D call TRBD2 (7 bases). There are 15 residues in the CDR3. V lost 6 bases, J lost 1 base, and 14 bases lay in between. From germline, CDR1 is KGHSH and CDR2 LQKENI. CDR3 residues: CASSARGGRTDTQYF. The CDR3 nucleotides read TGTGCCAGCTCGGCACGCGGGGGCCGCACAGATACGCAGTATTTT.

The rearrangement joins TRBV11-2 to TRBJ2-1, with a possible D match to TRBD1 (6 bases). The ends were cut back, 4 bases at V and 4 bases at J, with 11 bases in the middle. This CDR3 is 14 amino acids long. The V gene's germline CDR1 is SGHAT and CDR2 FQNNGV. Written as DNA, the CDR3 is TGTGCCAGCAGCTCCCTGGGGGCATACAATGAGCAGTTCTTC. Translated, it gives CASSSLGAYNEQFF. The full variable domain, in which reference TRBV11-2 and TRBJ2-1 provide the parts outside the CDR3, is EAGVAQSPRYKIIEKRQSVAFWCNPISGHATLYWYQQILGQGPKLLIQFQNNGVVDDSQLPKDRFSAERLKGVDSTLKIQPAKLEDSAVYLCASSSLGAYNEQFFGPGTRLTVL.